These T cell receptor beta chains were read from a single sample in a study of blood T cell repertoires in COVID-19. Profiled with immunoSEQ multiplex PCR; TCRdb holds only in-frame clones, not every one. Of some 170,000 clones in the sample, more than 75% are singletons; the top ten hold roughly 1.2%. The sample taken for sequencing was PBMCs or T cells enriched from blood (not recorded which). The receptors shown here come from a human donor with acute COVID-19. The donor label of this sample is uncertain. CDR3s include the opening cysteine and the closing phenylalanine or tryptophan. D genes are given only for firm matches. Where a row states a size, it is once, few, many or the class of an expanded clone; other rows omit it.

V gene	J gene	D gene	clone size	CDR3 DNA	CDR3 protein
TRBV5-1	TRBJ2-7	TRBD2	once	TGCGCCAGCAGCTGGCGGACCGGGACTAGCGGGGGGGCTCATGAGCAGTACTTC	CASSWRTGTSGGAHEQYF
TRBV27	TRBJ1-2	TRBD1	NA	TGTGCCAGCAGTTCGACAGGGGTTTTGGGATATGGCTACACCTTC	CASSSTGVLGYGYTF
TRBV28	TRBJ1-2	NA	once	TGTGCCAGCAGTTCCGGGAGAGTGAAGGGCTACACCTTC	CASSSGRVKGYTF
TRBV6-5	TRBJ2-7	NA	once	TGTGCCAGCAGTTACTCAGGGGATTACAGCGAGCAGTACTTC	CASSYSGDYSEQYF
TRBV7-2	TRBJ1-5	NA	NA	TGTGCCAGCAGCGACGACAGCCTTATGAATGTCTTTAGCAATCAGCCCCAGCATTTT	CASSDDSLMNVFSNQPQHF
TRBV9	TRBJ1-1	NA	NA	TGTGCCAGCAGCTTCGGACTAGGGACAGAAGCTTTCTTT	CASSFGLGTEAFF
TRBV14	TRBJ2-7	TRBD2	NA	TGTGCCAGCAGCCCTTTGATACTAGCGGGGGGGCTCAACGAGCAGTACTTC	CASSPLILAGGLNEQYF
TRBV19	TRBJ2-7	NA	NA	TGTGCCAGTAGCCATACAGGGCAGTACGAGCAGTACTTC	CASSHTGQYEQYF
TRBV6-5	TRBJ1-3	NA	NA	TGTGCCAGCAGTGACTCTTCTCCGGGAAACACCATATATTTT	CASSDSSPGNTIYF
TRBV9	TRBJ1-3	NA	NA	TGTGCCAGCAGCGTACTCGACAGGTTCTCTGGAAACACCATATATTTT	CASSVLDRFSGNTIYF
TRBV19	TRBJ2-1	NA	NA	TGTGCCAGTAGTATACAGCGCGCAGGGAATGAGCAGTTCTTC	CASSIQRAGNEQFF
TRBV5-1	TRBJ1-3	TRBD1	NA	TGCGCCAGCAGACCCTCAGGGGGAGACCCTACTGGAAACACCATATATTTT	CASRPSGGDPTGNTIYF
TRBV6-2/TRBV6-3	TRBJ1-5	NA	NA	TGTGCCAGCAGTGTCACTCTTAGCAATCAGCCCCAGCATTTT	CASSVTLSNQPQHF
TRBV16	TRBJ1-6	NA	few	TGTGCCAGCAGCCAGGCAATAGGGGCGCAGGGTAATTCACCCCTCCACTTT	CASSQAIGAQGNSPLHF
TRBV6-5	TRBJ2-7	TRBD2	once	TGTGCCAGCAGACCGGGACTAGCGAACCACGAGCAGTACTTC	CASRPGLANHEQYF